The 25 T cell receptor beta chains reported below all come from one sample, sequenced in a study of identical twins. TCRdb reprocessed the 5' RACE reads via MiXCR and lists one record per CDR3 protein. Of 700,000 to 950,000 distinct CDR3 sequences listed, roughly an eighth are singletons. This sample was also put to use in a study of yellow fever vaccine responses in identical twins.

The source material was PBMCs. These receptors originate from a woman aged 18 to 35 in good health.

The chain carries TRBV24-1 and TRBJ2-1, with 10 bases identical to TRBD1. This CDR3 region has 16 residues. Germline V gene data show CDR1 as KGHDR and CDR2 as SFDVKD. V gave up 3 bases and J gave up 3 bases; unmatched junction bases: 4. CDR3 coding DNA: TGTGCCACCAGTGATAGACAGGGGGCGATCTACAATGAGCAGTTCTTC. Its translation: CATSDRQGAIYNEQFF.

This chain connects TRBV5-1 to TRBJ2-3; 14 nucleotides match TRBD2. V lost 3 bases to trimming and J lost 1 base; unmatched junction nucleotides: 10. This CDR3 contains 19 residues. Per germline, CDR1 SGHRS and CDR2 YFSETQ. The CDR3 here is CASSSGLAGVGSGTDTQYF. The CDR3 DNA reads TGCGCCAGCAGCTCGGGACTAGCGGGAGTTGGCAGTGGCACAGATACGCAGTATTTT.

A few counts support this clonotype. This chain links TRBV12-3 or TRBV12-4 with TRBJ2-5; tentative D call: TRBD2 (5 bases). The CDR3 is 14 amino acids. Deletions cut 6 bases from V and 7 bases from J, with 18 bases between. CDR3 nucleotides: TGTGCCAGCAGCCCTACGCGCGGGTTGGGGACCCAGTACTTC. Encoded protein: CASSPTRGLGTQYF.

This clonotype was recorded a few times. The chain couples TRBV3-1 to TRBJ2-3; D gene unclear. V shed 0 bases and J shed 3 bases, with 10 bases lying between them. The CDR3 is made up of 15 amino acids. Germline assignment: CDR1 LGHDT and CDR2 YNNKEL (reference sequence). The CDR3 DNA sequence: TGTGCCAGCAGCCAAGATAACGCCGCGACAGATACGCAGTATTTT. The encoded protein is CASSQDNAATDTQYF.

This chain uses TRBV7-2 with TRBJ2-4; D unclear. CDR1 and CDR2 (germline): SGHTA, FQGNSA. This CDR3 comprises 14 residues. V was pared by 1 base and J by 2 bases, with 6 bases between. CDR3 in DNA: TGTGCCAGCAGCTTAGGTGCGTCCAAAAACATTCAGTACTTC. This sequence encodes CASSLGASKNIQYF.

The chain has TRBV14 and TRBJ2-1; unclear D gene. The CDR3 consists of 13 residues. The V end was cut by 3 bases, the J end by 9 bases, with 12 bases between. Germline V lookup: CDR1 SGHDN, CDR2 FVKESK. CDR3 protein: CASSQGVRFEQFF. CDR3 DNA: TGTGCCAGCAGCCAGGGCGTCCGTTTTGAGCAGTTCTTC.

The table lists this clonotype with a few counts. The rearrangement joins TRBV20-1 to TRBJ2-7; 9 nucleotides agree with TRBD2. Unmatched junction bases numbered 11, after V lost 4 bases and J lost 7 bases. Germline V gene sequence: CDR1 DFQATT, CDR2 SNEGSKA (reference sequence). This CDR3 region has 14 residues. The CDR3 is CSATIAGVGGEQYF. CDR3 in DNA: TGCAGTGCTACCATAGCGGGAGTCGGGGGGGAGCAGTACTTC.

Only a few counts were recorded for this clonotype. This chain connects TRBV9 to TRBJ2-1; TRBD2 aligns across 8 bases. This CDR3 is 15 amino acids long. CDR1 SGDLS and CDR2 YYNGEE come from the germline V gene. Trimming removed 1 base from V and 3 bases from J; junction bases left unmatched: 3. CDR3 loop: CASSVSSGGYNEQFF. DNA of the CDR3: TGTGCCAGCAGCGTATCGAGCGGGGGCTACAATGAGCAGTTCTTC.

This clonotype was seen many times. The chain has TRBV28 and TRBJ2-7; D gene uncertain. Trimming took off 2 bases at V and 1 base at J, with 9 bases between the two ends. Germline CDR1 MDHEN, CDR2 SYDVKM. CDR3 length: 14 residues. CDR3 DNA: TGTGCCAGCAGTTTAGGTACAGTATCCTACGAGCAGTACTTC. Translation gives CASSLGTVSYEQYF. Combining the CDR3 with reference TRBV28 and TRBJ2-7 gives the whole variable domain DVKVTQSSRYLVKRTGEKVFLECVQDMDHENMFWYRQDPGLGLRLIYFSYDVKMKEKGDIPEGYSVSREKKERFSLILESASTNQTSMYLCASSLGTVSYEQYFGPGTRLTVT.

V and J are TRBV5-5 and TRBJ2-5; 7 nucleotides line up with TRBD1. Germline V gives CDR1 SGHKS, CDR2 YYEKEE (reference sequence). V lost 0 bases to trimming and J lost 4 bases; unmatched junction nucleotides: 9. The CDR3 is made up of 16 amino acids. CDR3 DNA: TGTGCCAGCAGCTTGGGTCCGAAAGGACAGGCAGAGACCCAGTACTTC. Protein: CASSLGPKGQAETQYF. Variable domain in full (rest from reference TRBV5-5 and TRBJ2-5): DAGVTQSPTHLIKTRGQQVTLRCSPISGHKSVSWYQQVLGQGPQFIFQYYEKEERGRGNFPDRFSARQFPNYSSELNVNALLLGDSALYLCASSLGPKGQAETQYFGPGTRLLVL.

The rearrangement uses TRBV13 and TRBJ2-1; 8 nucleotides match TRBD2. Trimming cost V 6 bases and J 15 bases; bases outside gene matches: 10. CDR1 and CDR2 from the germline V gene are PRHDT and FYEKMQ (reference sequence). This CDR3 is 12 amino acids long. CDR3 DNA: TGTGCCAGCAGTATAAGCGGGAGTGAGGCGTTCTTC. It codes for CASSISGSEAFF.

This chain connects TRBV7-6 to TRBJ2-7; 9 bases are shared with TRBD2. This CDR3 is 18 amino acids long. J gave up 0 bases and V 1 base, and 10 bases lay outside the gene matches. Germline V gives CDR1 SGHVS, CDR2 FNYEAQ. CDR3 residues: CASSLGASGASDSYEQYF. The CDR3 DNA sequence: TGTGCCAGCAGCTTAGGGGCTAGCGGGGCCTCAGACTCCTACGAGCAGTACTTC.

In its sample, this clonotype was seen many times. V usage is TRBV10-3 and J usage is TRBJ2-3; the D gene is possibly TRBD1 (6 bases). Between the trimmed V and J ends, which lost 8 bases and 2 bases, there was a span of 8 bases. The germline CDR1 and CDR2 sequences are ENHRY and SYGVKD. The CDR3 spans 12 residues. The CDR3 reads CAIGTNTDTQYF. CDR3 DNA sequence: TGTGCCATCGGGACAAACACAGATACGCAGTATTTT.

This clonotype was counted ten times or more. The chain recombines TRBV6-1 with TRBJ1-5; D not resolved. Trimming pared 1 base from V and 2 bases from J, leaving 9 bases between. Germline CDR1 and CDR2: MNHNS and SASEGT. CDR3 length: 15 residues. As DNA, the CDR3 is TGTGCCAGCAGTGAAGAAGTTACTGGCAATCAGCCCCAGCATTTT. Translating gives CASSEEVTGNQPQHF.

The rearrangement uses TRBV13 and TRBJ2-1, with TRBD2 matching 7 bases. Germline CDR1 reads PRHDT; CDR2 reads FYEKMQ (reference sequence). V lost 5 bases, J lost 10 bases, and 11 bases stayed unmatched. The CDR3 is 14 residues long. The CDR3 is CASSPPSGRVEQFF. CDR3 DNA sequence: TGTGCCAGCAGCCCACCTTCGGGGAGGGTCGAGCAGTTCTTC.

The chain is built from TRBV7-9 and TRBJ1-5; D is perhaps TRBD1 (6 bases). The CDR3 loop spans 17 amino acids. CDR1 and CDR2 from the germline V gene are SEHNR and FQNEAQ (reference sequence). The V and J ends lost 5 bases and 4 bases respectively, with 21 bases between them. The CDR3 coding sequence is TGTGCCAGCAGCCCCGGCGCCGGGGGGGCGGAGAATCAGCCCCAGCATTTT. This gives the protein CASSPGAGGAENQPQHF.

The chain is built from TRBV4-1 and TRBJ2-1, with 13 nucleotides matching TRBD2. The CDR3 length is 16 residues. After removal of 6 bases from V and 1 base from J, the junction contained 3 bases not matched to a gene. The germline V gene encodes CDR1 MGHRA and CDR2 YSYEKL. The CDR3 here is CASRLAGGGSYNEQFF. In DNA form, the CDR3 reads TGCGCCAGCAGACTAGCGGGAGGGGGGTCCTACAATGAGCAGTTCTTC.

This clonotype was seen only a few times. The rearrangement links TRBV10-3 to TRBJ2-7; D possibly corresponds to TRBD1 (6 bases). Germline V CDR1 and CDR2: ENHRY, SYGVKD. The CDR3 covers 14 residues. Trimming took 8 bases from V and 2 from J, leaving 16 bases between them. The CDR3 DNA is TGTGCCATCGGCCTACAGGGATCTACCTACGAGCAGTACTTC. It codes for CAIGLQGSTYEQYF.

The genes are TRBV5-1 and TRBJ2-1; 8 nucleotides align to TRBD1. CDR1 is SGHRS, CDR2 YFSETQ, per germline. CDR3 length: 16 residues. Trimming removed 3 bases from V and 3 bases from J; junction bases left unmatched: 8. The CDR3, as DNA: TGCGCCAGCAGCTCAGTCCGGGACAGGAGCTACAATGAGCAGTTCTTC. Its protein product is CASSSVRDRSYNEQFF.

This clonotype was detected only a few times. V gene TRBV20-1 combines with J gene TRBJ2-5; tentative D call: TRBD2 (6 bases). The germline gives CDR1 DFQATT, CDR2 SNEGSKA (reference sequence). The CDR3 is 13 amino acids. The V end was cut by 3 bases, the J end by 2 bases, with 10 bases between. The CDR3 DNA reads TGCAGTGCTAGTATGGCGGGGCAAGAGACCCAGTACTTC. Its protein product is CSASMAGQETQYF.

This clonotype was observed a few times. The rearrangement links TRBV6-2 or TRBV6-3 to TRBJ2-5; D is possibly TRBD1 (7 bases). Germline values: CDR1 MNHEY, CDR2 SVGEGT. V was shortened by 0 bases and J by 4 bases, with 15 bases between the two germline ends. The CDR3 is made up of 16 amino acids. CDR3 DNA: TGTGCCAGCAGTTACTCACAGGAGGGACAGACAGAGACCCAGTACTTC. As protein: CASSYSQEGQTETQYF.

This clonotype was seen more than once but under ten times. The chain recombines TRBV4-1 with TRBJ2-3, with 13 bases fitting TRBD2. CDR3 length: 18 residues. CDR1 MGHRA and CDR2 YSYEKL come from the germline V gene. V trimming: 0 bases; J trimming: 0 bases; junction bases outside the gene matches: 3. CDR3 sequence reads: CASSQEGLAGTSTDTQYF. The CDR3 DNA reads as TGCGCCAGCAGCCAAGAGGGACTAGCGGGAACAAGCACAGATACGCAGTATTTT.

The chain carries TRBV28 and TRBJ2-7; D unresolved. The V gene lost 4 bases and the J gene lost 5 bases, with 9 bases spanning the gap. This CDR3 has 12 residues. Looked up from germline, CDR1 is MDHEN and CDR2 is SYDVKM. For the CDR3, the DNA is TGTGCCAGCAGTTCCGCTGGGGACGAGCAGTACGTC. Translating gives CASSSAGDEQYV.

This clonotype was detected only a few times. The V and J genes are TRBV10-3 and TRBJ2-5; 8 bases are a match to TRBD2. V was clipped by 6 bases and J by 4 bases; unmatched bases: 7. The germline gives CDR1 ENHRY, CDR2 SYGVKD. This CDR3 has 14 amino acids. The CDR3 nucleotides are TGTGCCATCAGGGATAGCGGGGTTTTAGAGACCCAGTACTTC. Residues: CAIRDSGVLETQYF.

This clonotype was recorded at least ten times. This chain joins TRBV10-3 and TRBJ2-7; D is unclear. From germline, CDR1 is ENHRY and CDR2 SYGVKD. CDR3 length: 14 amino acids. Trimming cost V 3 bases and J 3 bases, with 12 bases left between them. CDR3 sequence reads: CAISETLRRYEQYF. The DNA for the CDR3 is TGTGCCATCAGTGAAACCCTTCGTCGCTACGAGCAGTACTTC.